Below, 19 T cell receptor beta chains from the same sample are listed, as sequenced in a study of blood T cell repertoires in COVID-19. The repertoire was sequenced with immunoSEQ multiplex PCR; TCRdb's copy has only in-frame clones and lacks some. The sample carries roughly 82,000 clones, roughly 88% recorded once. Sequenced material: peripheral blood. The source of these receptors is a woman aged 50 to 65 in a cohort sampled during active COVID-19.

The chain links TRBV28 to TRBJ1-2; 10 nucleotides align to TRBD1. The junction had 21 bases not matched to a gene; V was cut back by 5 bases and J by 9 bases. Germline V gives CDR1 MDHEN, CDR2 SYDVKM. The CDR3 totals 18 residues. CDR3 region: CASSISGTGEGNYVSYTF. CDR3 bases: TGTGCCAGCAGTATCTCCGGGACAGGGGAGGGAAACTATGTGAGCTACACCTTC.

V and J are TRBV30 and TRBJ1-1; D unresolved. Germline loops: CDR1 GTSNPN, CDR2 SVGIG (reference sequence). This CDR3 has 13 amino acids. The ends were cut back, 7 bases at V and 10 bases at J, with 22 bases in the middle. The CDR3 DNA reads as TGTGCCTCCCAATCTGGCCCATCTTACCCAGCTTTCTTT. Translated, it gives CASQSGPSYPAFF. Together with reference TRBV30 and TRBJ1-1, the CDR3 gives the full variable domain: SQTIHQWPATLVQPVGSPLSLECTVEGTSNPNLYWYRQAAGRGLQLLFYSVGIGQISSEVPQNLSASRPQDRQFILSSKKLLLSDSGFYLCASQSGPSYPAFFGQGTRLTVV.

This sequence joins TRBV28 and TRBJ1-1; unclear D gene. Between the trimmed V and J ends, which lost 5 bases and 3 bases, there was a span of 13 bases. The germline gives CDR1 MDHEN, CDR2 SYDVKM. The CDR3 has 14 amino acids. This CDR3 is CASSPGDGYTEAFF. The CDR3 nucleotides read TGTGCCAGCAGTCCCGGGGATGGCTACACTGAAGCTTTCTTT.

V gene TRBV27 combines with J gene TRBJ2-7; 11 bases fit TRBD1. The CDR3 is 15 residues long. The germline CDR1 and CDR2 sequences are MNHEY and SMNVEV (reference sequence). V lost 2 bases to trimming and J lost 3 bases; unmatched junction nucleotides: 3. CDR3 sequence: CASSLLGTGGYEQYF. The CDR3 region has the DNA TGTGCCAGCAGTTTACTCGGGACAGGGGGCTACGAGCAGTACTTC.

The rearrangement links TRBV6-6 to TRBJ1-5; D is perhaps TRBD1 (5 bases). CDR1 is MNHNY and CDR2 is SVGAGI in the germline V gene (reference sequence). The CDR3 has 14 amino acids. Trimming removed 5 bases from V and 3 bases from J, with 11 bases in between. CDR3 region: CASSTGRSNQPQHF. CDR3 in DNA: TGTGCCAGCAGTACAGGAAGGTCCAATCAGCCCCAGCATTTT.

The chain joins TRBV27 to TRBJ2-7; D may be TRBD2 (6 bases). Per the germline V gene, CDR1 is MNHEY and CDR2 is SMNVEV (reference sequence). Trimming stripped 2 bases from V and 0 bases from J, with 8 bases between. The CDR3 has 14 residues. DNA of the CDR3: TGTGCCAGCAGTTTAGCGGGGACCTCCTACGAGCAGTACTTC. Translation: CASSLAGTSYEQYF.

This clone was seen once. J is TRBJ2-3 and V is TRBV5-1, with D hard to call. The CDR3 spans 14 residues. V was trimmed by 0 bases and J by 4 bases, leaving 9 bases between them. The germline CDR1 and CDR2 sequences are SGHRS and YFSETQ. CDR3 in amino acids: CASSLADAADTQYF. CDR3 DNA sequence: TGCGCCAGCAGCTTGGCCGACGCGGCAGATACGCAGTATTTT. Drawing the rest from reference TRBV5-1 and TRBJ2-3, the complete variable domain is KAGVTQTPRYLIKTRGQQVTLSCSPISGHRSVSWYQQTPGQGLQFLFEYFSETQRNKGNFPGRFSGRQFSNSRSEMNVSTLELGDSALYLCASSLADAADTQYFGPGTRLTVL.

The rearrangement joins TRBV27 to TRBJ1-5; D is unresolved. The CDR3 consists of 13 residues. The V and J ends lost 2 bases and 7 bases respectively, with 9 bases between them. CDR1 is MNHEY and CDR2 is SMNVEV in the germline V gene (reference sequence). The chain's CDR3 is CASSLGAGQPQHF. CDR3 in DNA: TGTGCCAGCAGTTTAGGCGCGGGCCAGCCCCAGCATTTT.

The genes are TRBV27 and TRBJ2-5; a possible D gene is TRBD2 (6 bases). V was shortened by 6 bases and J by 5 bases, with 13 bases between the two germline ends. The V gene's germline CDR1 is MNHEY and CDR2 SMNVEV (reference sequence). This CDR3 has 13 amino acids. In nucleotides, the CDR3 is TGTGCCAGCAGCTTGGAGGGTGCGGAGACCCAGTACTTC. This translates into CASSLEGAETQYF.

The V gene is TRBV24-1, the J gene TRBJ2-7; D is unresolved. Germline CDR1 is KGHDR and CDR2 is SFDVKD. The CDR3 extends over 15 amino acids. The germline V and J ends were trimmed by 9 bases and 3 bases, with 20 bases remaining between them. The CDR3 sequence is CATGFVGLTYYEQYF. The CDR3 bases are TGTGCCACCGGTTTTGTCGGATTGACATACTACGAGCAGTACTTC.

Here the CDR3 DNA reads TGTGCCAGTAGTACCCGGGGGGGTTCTTATGGCTACACCTTC. Translation gives CASSTRGGSYGYTF. The chain recombines TRBV19 with TRBJ1-2, with D possibly being TRBD1 (5 bases). Per the germline V gene, CDR1 is LNHDA and CDR2 is SQIVND (reference sequence). The CDR3 sequence is 14 residues long. V was trimmed by 4 bases and J by 5 bases, leaving 14 bases between them.

The rearrangement uses TRBV28 and TRBJ2-1; 8 positions agree with TRBD1. This CDR3 has 15 amino acids. V lost 6 bases and J lost 2; bases outside the gene matches: 6. Germline V lookup: CDR1 MDHEN, CDR2 SYDVKM. The CDR3: CASSDRGQAYNEQFF. In DNA, the CDR3 is TGTGCCAGCAGCGACCGGGGACAGGCCTACAATGAGCAGTTCTTC.

The chain couples TRBV18 to TRBJ2-1; weak D call: TRBD2 (7 bases). Germline CDR1 KGHSH, CDR2 LQKENI. The CDR3 spans 14 residues. V gave up 8 bases and J gave up 3 bases, with 14 bases separating them. The CDR3 nucleotides read TGTGCCAGCGCTGGGGGGGCTAGCTACAATGAGCAGTTCTTC. Encoded protein: CASAGGASYNEQFF.

This sequence joins TRBV6-5 and TRBJ2-1, with D maybe TRBD2 (6 bases). Trimming pared 6 bases from V and 1 base from J, leaving 10 bases between. Germline values: CDR1 MNHEY, CDR2 SVGAGI. The CDR3 loop spans 14 amino acids. CDR3 coding DNA: TGTGCCAGCAGCATCAGCGGGTCCTACAATGAGCAGTTCTTC. Its protein is CASSISGSYNEQFF.

This rearrangement joins TRBV7-2 to TRBJ2-1; the D gene is possibly TRBD2 (6 bases). V lost 3 bases and J 2 bases, leaving 11 bases between the germline ends. The CDR3 totals 15 residues. Germline V gene data show CDR1 as SGHTA and CDR2 as FQGNSA. The CDR3 reads CASSFNAGPYNEQFF. CDR3 DNA sequence: TGTGCCAGCAGCTTCAACGCGGGACCCTACAATGAGCAGTTCTTC.

The chain recombines TRBV10-3 with TRBJ2-3; TRBD2 agrees at 9 bases. The V and J ends lost 8 bases and 6 bases, in that order; junction bases with no gene match: 6. Germline assignment: CDR1 ENHRY and CDR2 SYGVKD. This CDR3 region has 13 residues. CDR3 nucleotide sequence: TGTGCCATCCAGCGGGGGGCAGGGGATACGCAGTATTTT. Amino acids: CAIQRGAGDTQYF.

This rearrangement joins TRBV6-2 or TRBV6-3 to TRBJ2-7; possible D gene TRBD2, 6 bases. Per the germline V gene, CDR1 is MNHEY and CDR2 is SVGEGT. The CDR3 has 17 residues. V lost 6 bases, J lost 0 bases, and 21 bases lay in between. CDR3 nucleotide sequence: TGTGCCAGCAGCCGCCCGTTCGTTAGCGGTTTCTCCTACGAGCAGTACTTC. Its protein is CASSRPFVSGFSYEQYF.

This clone showed up just a few times. The V and J genes are TRBV28 and TRBJ2-7; D not certain. CDR1 is MDHEN, CDR2 SYDVKM, per germline. Trimming cost V 3 bases and J 2 bases, with 17 bases left between them. This CDR3 has 16 residues. CDR3 in DNA: TGTGCCAGCAGTTTCCCCGACACCCTCCAAACCTACGAGCAGTACTTC. Translating gives CASSFPDTLQTYEQYF.

The chain couples TRBV28 to TRBJ2-3, with D tentatively TRBD2 (6 bases). Germline CDR1 and CDR2: MDHEN and SYDVKM. This CDR3 contains 14 residues. V shed 3 bases and J shed 3 bases, with 10 bases lying between them. The CDR3 loop reads CASSLGLATDTQYF. Here the CDR3 DNA reads TGTGCCAGCAGTTTGGGGCTAGCGACAGATACGCAGTATTTT.